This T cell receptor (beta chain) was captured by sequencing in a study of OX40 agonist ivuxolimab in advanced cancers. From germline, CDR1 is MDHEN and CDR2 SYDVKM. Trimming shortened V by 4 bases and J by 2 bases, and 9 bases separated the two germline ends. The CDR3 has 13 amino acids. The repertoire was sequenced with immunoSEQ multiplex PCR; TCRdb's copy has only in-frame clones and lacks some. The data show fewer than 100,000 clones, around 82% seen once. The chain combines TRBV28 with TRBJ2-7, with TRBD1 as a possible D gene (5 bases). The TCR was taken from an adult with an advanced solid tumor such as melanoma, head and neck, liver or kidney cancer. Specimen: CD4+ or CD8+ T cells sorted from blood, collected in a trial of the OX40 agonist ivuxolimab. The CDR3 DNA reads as TGTGCCAGCAGTTCGACAGCCACCTACGAGCAGTACTTC. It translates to CASSSTATYEQYF.